This T cell receptor beta chain was sequenced during a study of blood T cell repertoires in COVID-19. Germline V lookup: CDR1 SNHLY, CDR2 FYNNEI. Trimming took 6 bases from V and 6 from J, leaving 15 bases between them. The CDR3 is 14 amino acids. This clone was seen a handful of times. This specimen includes other DNA sequences encoding the same CDR3. TCRdb's table, derived via immunoSEQ multiplex PCR, lists solely in-frame clones and lacks some. The data show around 250,000 clones, roughly 82% seen once. This chain links TRBV2 with TRBJ1-5; D might be TRBD1 (5 bases). The receptor was isolated from an elderly man with acute or convalescent COVID-19. Sequenced material: peripheral blood. The CDR3 reads CASSDRGVGQPQHF. In nucleotides, the CDR3 is TGTGCCAGCAGCGATAGGGGTGTAGGTCAGCCCCAGCATTTT.